The clone carrying this T cell receptor (beta chain) was found a few times. This may be a read error: a much more frequent sequence differs by one nucleotide. RNA transcripts gave rise to amplified TCR beta CDR3 regions. When the TCR CDR3 underwent first-round RT-PCR, the HTBI primer set was used. One entry per CDR3 protein, called by TCRdb with MiXCR from the multiplex PCR reads. The table includes fewer than 500,000 distinct CDR3 sequences, less than 15% detected once. This entry is derived from a study of T cells in Graves' hyperthyroidism and ophthalmopathy. This CDR3 is 18 amino acids long. Germline CDR1 MNHEY, CDR2 SMNVEV (reference sequence).

This TCR came from a man aged 25 to 45 with Graves' hyperthyroidism that later progressed to Graves' ophthalmopathy. Sequencing was carried out using blood. The chain is built from TRBV27 and TRBJ2-5; 13 bases align to TRBD2. CDR3 loop: CVSSYTGLAGPAGLTQYF. CDR3 DNA: TGTGTCAGCAGTTACACGGGACTAGCGGGGCCCGCCGGTTTGACCCAGTACTTC.